The 3 T cell receptor beta chains below all came from one sample that was sequenced in a study of blood T cell repertoires in COVID-19. Generated by immunoSEQ multiplex PCR, the TCRdb table keeps only in-frame clones and is missing some. The repertoire includes some 110,000 clones, roughly 87% of them detected once, and 7.7% sits in the top ten. The sequenced material came from peripheral blood. All receptors derive from a human donor in a cohort sampled during active COVID-19.

The chain links TRBV5-4 to TRBJ2-5; D is ambiguous. The CDR3 has 16 residues. The germline CDR1 and CDR2 sequences are SGHNT and YYREEE (reference sequence). Trimming took off 3 bases at V and 1 base at J, with 16 bases between the two ends. In DNA form, the CDR3 reads TGTGCCAGCAGCTACTTACCCCAGTGGGCCCAAGAGACCCAGTACTTC. Its translation: CASSYLPQWAQETQYF.

The chain joins TRBV7-9 to TRBJ2-7; TRBD1 aligns across 10 bases. This CDR3 has 15 amino acids. The germline V gene has CDR1 SEHNR and CDR2 FQNEAQ (reference sequence). V shed 5 bases and J 3 bases; nucleotides not matched to a gene: 7. In nucleotides, the CDR3 is TGTGCCAGCAGCGATATGGGACAGGGGAGCTACGAGCAGTACTTC. This sequence encodes CASSDMGQGSYEQYF.

The chain combines TRBV2 with TRBJ1-5; TRBD1 is a possible D gene (5 bases). CDR1 SNHLY and CDR2 FYNNEI come from the germline V gene. This CDR3 contains 15 residues. V dropped 5 bases and J dropped 2 bases, with 13 bases sitting between them. Here the CDR3 reads CASSSGGTGNQPQHF. In DNA form, the CDR3 reads TGTGCCAGCAGTTCGGGGGGAACAGGCAATCAGCCCCAGCATTTT.